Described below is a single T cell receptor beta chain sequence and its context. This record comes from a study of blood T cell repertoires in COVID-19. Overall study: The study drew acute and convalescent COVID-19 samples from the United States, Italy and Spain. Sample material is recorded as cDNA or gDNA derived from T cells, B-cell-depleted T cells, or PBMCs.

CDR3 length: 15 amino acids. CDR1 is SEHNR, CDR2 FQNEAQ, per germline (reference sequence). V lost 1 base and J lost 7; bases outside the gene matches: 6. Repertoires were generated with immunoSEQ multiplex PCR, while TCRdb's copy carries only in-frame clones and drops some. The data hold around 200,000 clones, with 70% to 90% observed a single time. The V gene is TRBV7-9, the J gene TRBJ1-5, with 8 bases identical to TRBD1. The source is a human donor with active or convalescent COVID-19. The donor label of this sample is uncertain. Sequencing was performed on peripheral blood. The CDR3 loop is CASSLGTGSNQPQHF. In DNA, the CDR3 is TGTGCCAGCAGCTTAGGGACAGGGTCGAACCAGCCCCAGCATTTT.